The 10 T cell receptor beta chains in this list originate from one sample, sequenced in a study of cytomegalovirus exposure and HLA in healthy donors. With 60 Vbeta and 13 Jbeta primers, the PCR was carried out. TCRdb keeps only in-frame clones here, not all; method: immunoSEQ multiplex PCR. The sample lists under 120,000 clones; approximately 70% were seen once. The material sequenced was PBMCs. These TCRs come from a middle-aged man in good health and CMV-seropositive.

The chain uses TRBV28 and TRBJ1-1, with a tentative D call TRBD1 (6 bases). V lost 3 bases to trimming and J lost 7 bases, with 9 bases between them. CDR1 is MDHEN and CDR2 is SYDVKM in the germline V gene. This CDR3 has 12 amino acids. The CDR3 reads CASSFPDSEAFF. The CDR3 coding sequence is TGTGCCAGCAGTTTTCCGGACAGTGAAGCTTTCTTT.

This clone has only a few counts. One junction end disagrees with the germline gene, perhaps due to a read error. V gene TRBV7-8 combines with J gene TRBJ1-5; 7 bases agree with TRBD1. The CDR3 sequence is 11 residues long. Germline V gives CDR1 SGHVS, CDR2 FQNEAQ. The CDR3 spells CASSSGQERRF. CDR3 nucleotides: TGTGCCAGCAGCTCAGGACAGGAACGTCGATTT.

The chain links TRBV19 to TRBJ1-2, with D possibly being TRBD1 (5 bases). Germline CDR1 reads LNHDA; CDR2 reads SQIVND (reference sequence). Trimming left V 8 bases short and J 0 bases short, with 16 bases between. The CDR3 is 15 amino acids. CDR3 nucleotide sequence: TGTGCCAGTCAAGACAGTCACTCATCTAACTATGGCTACACCTTC. As protein: CASQDSHSSNYGYTF.

This rearrangement joins TRBV7-3 to TRBJ2-7, with D uncertain. This CDR3 contains 13 residues. Trimming removed 2 bases from V and 8 bases from J, with 13 bases in between. Per the germline V gene, CDR1 is SGHTA and CDR2 is FQGTGA. The CDR3 region is CASSLEYSDQQYF. CDR3 in DNA: TGTGCCAGCAGCTTAGAGTACAGTGACCAGCAGTACTTC.

The chain has TRBV28 and TRBJ2-1; maybe TRBD1 (5 bases). V lost 2 bases and J lost 4, with 9 bases in between. CDR1 is MDHEN, CDR2 SYDVKM, per germline. The CDR3 totals 14 residues. CDR3 amino acids: CASSLIQDYNEQFF. The CDR3 coding sequence is TGTGCCAGCAGTTTAATACAGGATTACAATGAGCAGTTCTTC.

As for this clone: Other DNA sequences in the sample encode the same CDR3. The CDR3 bases are TGTGCCAGCAGTTACTCCCTAGGGAACACTGAAGCTTTCTTT. Residues: CASSYSLGNTEAFF. The chain links TRBV6-6 to TRBJ1-1; D unresolved. The germline V and J ends were trimmed by 0 bases and 1 base, with 6 bases remaining between them. This CDR3 has 14 amino acids. CDR1 is MNHNY and CDR2 is SVGAGI in the germline V gene (reference sequence).

About this clone itself: The identical CDR3 is also encoded by other nucleotide sequences in the sample. V gene TRBV5-1 combines with J gene TRBJ2-2; possibly TRBD1 for D (6 bases). CDR3 length: 15 residues. Germline CDR1 and CDR2: SGHRS and YFSETQ. Trimming removed 3 bases from V and 2 bases from J, with 11 bases in between. The CDR3 reads CASSSRTDNTGELFF. CDR3 sequence (DNA): TGCGCCAGCAGCTCAAGGACAGATAACACCGGGGAGCTGTTTTTT.

The chain recombines TRBV27 with TRBJ2-3; unclear D gene. The CDR3 has 16 amino acids. Trimming took off 6 bases at V and 2 bases at J, with 18 bases between the two ends. CDR1 MNHEY and CDR2 SMNVEV come from the germline V gene (reference sequence). The CDR3 protein is CASRKTQVLLTDTQYF. The CDR3 DNA sequence: TGTGCCAGCAGAAAGACCCAGGTCCTACTCACAGATACGCAGTATTTT.

As concerns this clone: The junction shows a germline mismatch at one end, possibly a read error. CDR3 nucleotides: TGTTCCAGCAGCCTGCAGACAGGGATCAGGGAGACCCAGTACTTC. It translates to CSSSLQTGIRETQYF. The genes are TRBV7-9 and TRBJ2-5, with 7 nucleotides matching TRBD1. CDR3 length: 15 residues. CDR1 and CDR2 (germline): SEHNR, FQNEAQ (reference sequence).

The chain joins TRBV27 to TRBJ2-1; a possible D gene is TRBD1 (5 bases). The V end was cut by 6 bases, the J end by 10 bases, with 13 bases between. CDR1 MNHEY and CDR2 SMNVEV come from the germline V gene (reference sequence). CDR3 length: 12 amino acids. In nucleotides, the CDR3 is TGTGCCAGCAGGAAAGCCTACAGGGAGCAGTTCTTC. This translates into CASRKAYREQFF.